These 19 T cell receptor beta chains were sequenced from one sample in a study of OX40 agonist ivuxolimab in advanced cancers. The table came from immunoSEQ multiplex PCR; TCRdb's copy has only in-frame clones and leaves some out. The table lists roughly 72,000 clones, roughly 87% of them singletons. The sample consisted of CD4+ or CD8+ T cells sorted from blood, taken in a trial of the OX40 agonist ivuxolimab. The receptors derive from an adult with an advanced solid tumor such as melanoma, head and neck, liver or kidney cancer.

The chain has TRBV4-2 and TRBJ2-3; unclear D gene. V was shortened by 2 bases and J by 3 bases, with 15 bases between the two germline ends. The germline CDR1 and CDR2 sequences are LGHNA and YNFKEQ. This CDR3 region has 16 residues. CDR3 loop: CASSQQVGRTTDTQYF. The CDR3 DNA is TGTGCCAGCAGCCAACAGGTTGGCAGGACGACAGATACGCAGTATTTT.

CDR3 loop: CASSGRRSGTPDTQYF. In nucleotides, the CDR3 is TGTGCCAGCAGCGGAAGGCGATCCGGGACACCAGATACGCAGTATTTT. The gene calls are TRBV5-4 and TRBJ2-3; tentative D call: TRBD1 (6 bases). V was cut by 4 bases and J by 4 bases, with 19 bases left in between. The germline V gene encodes CDR1 SGHNT and CDR2 YYREEE (reference sequence). This CDR3 has 16 residues. Full variable domain (remainder filled in from reference TRBV5-4 and TRBJ2-3): ETGVTQSPTHLIKTRGQQVTLRCSSQSGHNTVSWYQQALGQGPQFIFQYYREEENGRGNFPPRFSGLQFPNYSSELNVNALELDDSALYLCASSGRRSGTPDTQYFGPGTRLTVL.

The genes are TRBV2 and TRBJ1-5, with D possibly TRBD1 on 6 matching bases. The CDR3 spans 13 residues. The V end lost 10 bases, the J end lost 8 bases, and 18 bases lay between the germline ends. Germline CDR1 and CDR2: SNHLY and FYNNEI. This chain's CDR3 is CATRGLTPEPQHF. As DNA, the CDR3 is TGTGCCACCCGGGGGCTCACACCCGAGCCCCAGCATTTT.

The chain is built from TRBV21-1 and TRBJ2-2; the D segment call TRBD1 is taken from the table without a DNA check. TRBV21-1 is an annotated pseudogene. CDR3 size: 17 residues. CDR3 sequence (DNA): TGTGCCAGCAGCAACAAAGGACAGGGACCGAACACCGGGGAGCTGTTTTTT. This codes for CASSNKGQGPNTGELFF.

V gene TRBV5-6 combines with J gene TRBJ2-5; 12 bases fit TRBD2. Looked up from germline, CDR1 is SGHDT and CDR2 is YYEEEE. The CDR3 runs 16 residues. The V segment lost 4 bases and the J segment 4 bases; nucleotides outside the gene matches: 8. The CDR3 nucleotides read TGTGCCAGCAGCCTTCGACTAGCGGGAGTCCGAGAGACCCAGTACTTC. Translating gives CASSLRLAGVRETQYF.

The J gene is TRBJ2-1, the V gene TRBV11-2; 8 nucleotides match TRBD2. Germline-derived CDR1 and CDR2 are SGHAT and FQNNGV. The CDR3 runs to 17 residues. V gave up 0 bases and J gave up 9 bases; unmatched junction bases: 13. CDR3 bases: TGTGCCAGCAGCTTAGAGTCTAGCGGGTGGGGGGTCCTTGAGCAGTTCTTC. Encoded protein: CASSLESSGWGVLEQFF.

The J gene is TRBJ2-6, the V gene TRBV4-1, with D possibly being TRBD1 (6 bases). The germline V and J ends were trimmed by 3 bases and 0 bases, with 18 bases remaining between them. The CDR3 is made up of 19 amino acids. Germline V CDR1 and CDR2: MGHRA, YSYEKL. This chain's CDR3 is CASSHRTAPSTSGANVLTF. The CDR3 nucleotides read TGCGCCAGCAGCCACCGGACAGCCCCGTCCACCTCTGGGGCCAACGTCCTGACTTTC.

The CDR3 region is CASSLAFLGDEKLFF. The CDR3 bases are TGCGCCAGCAGCTTGGCCTTTTTGGGGGATGAAAAACTGTTTTTT. The chain combines TRBV4-3 with TRBJ1-4; a weak D match, TRBD1 (5 bases). CDR3 length: 15 amino acids. Trimming stripped 5 bases from V and 6 bases from J, with 16 bases between. Germline V CDR1 and CDR2: LGHNA, YSLEER.

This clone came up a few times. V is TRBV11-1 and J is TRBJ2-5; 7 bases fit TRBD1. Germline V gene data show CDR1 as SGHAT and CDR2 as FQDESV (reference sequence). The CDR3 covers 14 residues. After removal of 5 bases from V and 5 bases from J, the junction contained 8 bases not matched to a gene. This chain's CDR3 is CASSQGQTGETQYF. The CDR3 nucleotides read TGTGCCAGCAGCCAGGGACAGACTGGGGAGACCCAGTACTTC.

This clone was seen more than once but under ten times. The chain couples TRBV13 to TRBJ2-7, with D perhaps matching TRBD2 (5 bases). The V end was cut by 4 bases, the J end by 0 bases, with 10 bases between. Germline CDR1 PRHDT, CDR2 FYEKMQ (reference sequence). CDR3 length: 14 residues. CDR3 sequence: CASSSRGNSYEQYF. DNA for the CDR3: TGTGCCAGCAGCTCTCGAGGGAACTCCTACGAGCAGTACTTC.

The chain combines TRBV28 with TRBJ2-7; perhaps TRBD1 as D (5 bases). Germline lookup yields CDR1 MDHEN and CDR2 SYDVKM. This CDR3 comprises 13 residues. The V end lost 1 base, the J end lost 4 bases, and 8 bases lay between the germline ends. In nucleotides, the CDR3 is TGTGCCAGCAGTTTATCTTACAGGTACGAGCAGTACTTC. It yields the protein CASSLSYRYEQYF.

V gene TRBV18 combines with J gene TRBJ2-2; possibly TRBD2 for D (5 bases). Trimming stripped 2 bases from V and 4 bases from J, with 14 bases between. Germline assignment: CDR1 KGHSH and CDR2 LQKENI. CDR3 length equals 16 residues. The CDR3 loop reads CASSPRLADRTGELFF. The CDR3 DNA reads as TGTGCCAGCTCACCAAGGCTAGCTGATCGCACCGGGGAGCTGTTTTTT.

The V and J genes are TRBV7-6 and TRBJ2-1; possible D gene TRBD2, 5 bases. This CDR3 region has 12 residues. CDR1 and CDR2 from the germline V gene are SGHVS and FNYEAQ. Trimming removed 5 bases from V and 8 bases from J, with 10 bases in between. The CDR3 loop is CASSKLVDEQFF. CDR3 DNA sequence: TGTGCCAGCAGCAAACTAGTCGATGAGCAGTTCTTC.

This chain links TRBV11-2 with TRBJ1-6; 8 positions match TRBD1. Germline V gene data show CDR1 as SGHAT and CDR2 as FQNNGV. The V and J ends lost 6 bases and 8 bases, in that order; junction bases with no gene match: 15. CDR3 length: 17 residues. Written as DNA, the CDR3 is TGTGCCAGCAGTTTGATGCCTCAGACAGGGGTAGATTCACCCCTCCACTTT. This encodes CASSLMPQTGVDSPLHF.

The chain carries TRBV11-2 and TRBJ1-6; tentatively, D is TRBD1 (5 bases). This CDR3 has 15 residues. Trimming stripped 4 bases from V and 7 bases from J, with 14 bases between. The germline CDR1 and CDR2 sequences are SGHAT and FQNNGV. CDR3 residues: CASSSTVSGNSPLHF. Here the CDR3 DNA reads TGTGCCAGCAGCTCGACAGTTTCGGGAAATTCACCCCTCCACTTT.

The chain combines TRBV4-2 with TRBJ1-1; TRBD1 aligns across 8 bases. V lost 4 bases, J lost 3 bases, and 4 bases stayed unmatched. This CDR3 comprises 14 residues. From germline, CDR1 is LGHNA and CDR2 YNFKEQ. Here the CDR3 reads CASSRTGMYTEAFF. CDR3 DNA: TGTGCCAGCAGCCGGACAGGGATGTACACTGAAGCTTTCTTT.

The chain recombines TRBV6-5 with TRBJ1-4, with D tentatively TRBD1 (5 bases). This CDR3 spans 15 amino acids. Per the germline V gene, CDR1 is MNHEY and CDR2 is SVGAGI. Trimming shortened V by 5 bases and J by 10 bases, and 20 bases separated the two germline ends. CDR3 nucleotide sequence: TGTGCCAGCAGTCCTATCCGGGACTACGTGGGAAAACTGTTTTTT. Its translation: CASSPIRDYVGKLFF.

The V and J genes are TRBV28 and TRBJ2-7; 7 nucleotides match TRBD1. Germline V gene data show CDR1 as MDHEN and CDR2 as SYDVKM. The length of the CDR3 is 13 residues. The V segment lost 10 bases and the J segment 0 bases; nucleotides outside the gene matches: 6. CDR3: CATLGQDSYEQYF. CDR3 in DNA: TGTGCCACTTTAGGACAGGACTCCTACGAGCAGTACTTC.

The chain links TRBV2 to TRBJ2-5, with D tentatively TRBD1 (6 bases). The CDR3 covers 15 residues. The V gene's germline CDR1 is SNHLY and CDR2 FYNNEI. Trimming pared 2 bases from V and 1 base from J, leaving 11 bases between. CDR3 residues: CASSESGRGQETQYF. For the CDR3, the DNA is TGTGCCAGCAGTGAAAGCGGCAGGGGCCAAGAGACCCAGTACTTC.